Below are 27 T cell receptor beta chains sequenced from a single sample in a study of shared clonotypes between healthy human individuals. Sequencing used immunoSEQ multiplex PCR; TCRdb keeps in-frame clones, though not all of them. The top ten hold approximately 1% of the sample, which has about 1,500,000 clones, 95% to 97% seen once. What was sequenced was naive CD4+ T cells sorted from blood. Subset described: CD45RA+ positively selected. Receptors were obtained from a man under 40 in good health.

Details on this clone: Other DNA sequences within the sample encode an identical CDR3. The chain joins TRBV20-1 to TRBJ1-1; D is ambiguous. CDR1 is DFQATT, CDR2 SNEGSKA, per germline (reference sequence). This CDR3 has 10 residues. Trimming removed 4 bases from V and 6 bases from J, with 6 bases in between. DNA for the CDR3: TGCAGTGCTACCGGGGCTGAAGCTTTCTTT. Translating gives CSATGAEAFF.

This sequence joins TRBV7-9 and TRBJ2-1; TRBD2 matches at 11 bases. CDR1 and CDR2 (germline): SEHNR, FQNEAQ (reference sequence). The CDR3 consists of 16 residues. With V trimmed by 5 bases and J by 5 bases, 8 bases remained unmatched. CDR3 DNA: TGTGCCAGCAGCAAACTAGCGGGAGCTGTAAACAATGAGCAGTTCTTC. This translates into CASSKLAGAVNNEQFF.

V is TRBV11-2 and J is TRBJ2-7; either TRBD1 or TRBD2 may supply D (5 bases each). This CDR3 comprises 14 residues. The ends were cut back, 2 bases at V and 3 bases at J, with 11 bases in the middle. Germline loops: CDR1 SGHAT, CDR2 FQNNGV. The CDR3 protein is CASSLRDPSYEQYF. CDR3 nucleotides: TGTGCCAGCAGCTTAAGGGACCCAAGCTACGAGCAGTACTTC.

The chain uses TRBV18 and TRBJ2-1; TRBD2 matches 7 bases. CDR1 KGHSH and CDR2 LQKENI come from the germline V gene. Trimming cost V 3 bases and J 4 bases; bases outside gene matches: 6. The length of the CDR3 is 15 residues. CDR3 DNA sequence: TGTGCCAGCTCACCGACGCGGGGGATTTACAATGAGCAGTTCTTC. This codes for CASSPTRGIYNEQFF.

The gene calls are TRBV30 and TRBJ2-2; D is possibly TRBD2 (6 bases). Germline V gene lookup returns CDR1 GTSNPN and CDR2 SVGIG (reference sequence). V lost 8 bases, J lost 5 bases, and 15 bases lay in between. CDR3 length: 13 residues. CDR3 sequence reads: CARGLIATGELFF. CDR3 in DNA: TGTGCCCGGGGACTTATTGCGACCGGGGAGCTGTTTTTT.

The CDR3 nucleotides are TGTGCCAGCAGTGAATCACTTGGACTAGCAGACACAGATACGCAGTATTTT. It translates to CASSESLGLADTDTQYF. V gene TRBV25-1 combines with J gene TRBJ2-3, with 8 nucleotides matching TRBD2. Germline CDR1 is MGHDK and CDR2 is SYGVNS. The J segment lost 2 bases and the V segment lost 1 base, leaving 8 bases of the junction unmatched. This CDR3 comprises 17 residues. The full variable domain, with the rest looked up from reference TRBV25-1 and TRBJ2-3, is EADIYQTPRYLVIGTGKKITLECSQTMGHDKMYWYQQDPGMELHLIHYSYGVNSTEKGDLSSESTVSRIRTEHFPLTLESARPSHTSQYLCASSESLGLADTDTQYFGPGTRLTVL.

The chain has TRBV18 and TRBJ2-1; 13 nucleotides match TRBD2. After removal of 3 bases from V and 9 bases from J, the junction contained 5 bases not matched to a gene. Germline CDR1 KGHSH, CDR2 LQKENI. The length of the CDR3 is 15 residues. The CDR3 sequence is CASSPGLAGVLEQFF. CDR3 sequence (DNA): TGTGCCAGCTCACCTGGACTAGCGGGAGTTCTTGAGCAGTTCTTC.

This clone was found once. The chain links TRBV5-1 to TRBJ2-1, with D perhaps TRBD2 (6 bases). Trimming cost V 0 bases and J 6 bases, with 10 bases left between them. Germline V lookup: CDR1 SGHRS, CDR2 YFSETQ. The CDR3 extends over 14 amino acids. CDR3 coding DNA: TGCGCCAGCAGCTTGGCCGGGAGTAGCAATGAGCAGTTCTTC. Translated, it gives CASSLAGSSNEQFF.

This sequence joins TRBV27 and TRBJ2-5; no definite D call. Germline V gives CDR1 MNHEY, CDR2 SMNVEV (reference sequence). This CDR3 is built from 8 residues. V lost 3 bases to trimming and J lost 14 bases, with 4 bases between them. Here the CDR3 reads CASSFSYF. The CDR3 DNA follows: TGTGCCAGCAGTTTCAGCTACTTC.

This rearrangement joins TRBV7-9 to TRBJ2-3; 14 positions agree with TRBD2. The V gene's germline CDR1 is SEHNR and CDR2 FQNEAQ (reference sequence). The length of the CDR3 is 14 residues. V lost 8 bases to trimming and J lost 6 bases; unmatched junction nucleotides: 4. The CDR3 region has the DNA TGTGCCAGCCGACTAGCGGGAGGGCTGGATACGCAGTATTTT. Amino acid sequence: CASRLAGGLDTQYF.

The gene calls are TRBV5-1 and TRBJ1-2; TRBD1 is a possible D gene (5 bases). Germline CDR1 reads SGHRS; CDR2 reads YFSETQ. This CDR3 is built from 13 residues. The V gene lost 0 bases and the J gene lost 5 bases, with 8 bases spanning the gap. The CDR3 DNA reads as TGCGCCAGCAGCTTGGCCAGGGAATATGGCTACACCTTC. It specifies CASSLAREYGYTF. The full variable domain, rest sourced from reference TRBV5-1 and TRBJ1-2, is KAGVTQTPRYLIKTRGQQVTLSCSPISGHRSVSWYQQTPGQGLQFLFEYFSETQRNKGNFPGRFSGRQFSNSRSEMNVSTLELGDSALYLCASSLAREYGYTFGSGTRLTVV.

The CDR3 sequence is CASSSRSSRMRQFF. CDR3 sequence (DNA): TGTGCCAGCAGCTCCCGGAGTAGCCGGATGCGGCAGTTCTTC. The V gene is TRBV7-8, the J gene TRBJ2-1; D not resolved. Germline values: CDR1 SGHVS, CDR2 FQNEAQ. CDR3 length equals 14 residues. The ends were cut back, 4 bases at V and 12 bases at J, with 19 bases in the middle.

This chain's CDR3 is CASSLAPKGGELFF. DNA of the CDR3: TGTGCCAGCAGCTTAGCGCCCAAGGGCGGGGAGCTGTTTTTT. The chain joins TRBV7-2 to TRBJ2-2; D gene uncertain. CDR1 SGHTA and CDR2 FQGNSA come from the germline V gene. Trimming stripped 0 bases from V and 7 bases from J, with 9 bases between. CDR3 size: 14 residues.

Points on this clone: The junction departs from the called germline gene at one end, perhaps through a read error. The rearrangement joins TRBV29-1 to TRBJ1-4; possible D gene TRBD1, 5 bases. The germline V gene has CDR1 SQVTM and CDR2 ANQGSEA. The CDR3 has 12 residues. The CDR3 DNA reads as TGCAGCGTGGAAGGGGCCAATGAAAAACTGTTTTTT. The encoded protein is CSVEGANEKLFF.

V usage is TRBV7-9 and J usage is TRBJ2-1; 7 bases match TRBD2. Trimming took 7 bases from V and 1 from J; bases not matched to a gene: 4. This CDR3 comprises 14 residues. In germline, CDR1 is SEHNR, CDR2 FQNEAQ (reference sequence). CDR3 protein: CASIASGSYNEQFF. CDR3 coding DNA: TGTGCCAGCATAGCTAGCGGATCCTACAATGAGCAGTTCTTC.

This clone occurred once. The rearrangement joins TRBV30 to TRBJ1-5; weak D call: TRBD1 (6 bases). The CDR3 sequence is 12 residues long. Germline V gives CDR1 GTSNPN, CDR2 SVGIG (reference sequence). With 8 bases removed from V and 1 base from J, the gap between germline ends came to 9 bases. CDR3 DNA sequence: TGTGCCCTGGGACACAGCAATCAGCCCCAGCATTTT. Its protein is CALGHSNQPQHF.

The V call is TRBV5-6, the J call TRBJ2-5, with D possibly matching TRBD2 (6 bases). CDR3 length: 16 amino acids. V shed 5 bases and J shed 1 base, with 18 bases lying between them. In germline, CDR1 is SGHDT, CDR2 YYEEEE. CDR3 loop: CASSVPLGGFQETQYF. In DNA form, the CDR3 reads TGTGCCAGCAGTGTCCCACTAGGAGGGTTCCAAGAGACCCAGTACTTC.

The chain recombines TRBV6-5 with TRBJ1-4; D is possibly TRBD1 (5 bases). Looked up from germline, CDR1 is MNHEY and CDR2 is SVGAGI. The CDR3 has 15 amino acids. With 0 bases removed from V and 3 bases from J, the gap between germline ends came to 8 bases. The CDR3 region has the DNA TGTGCCAGCAGTTACTCGGGACGGTCTAATGAAAAACTGTTTTTT. Its translation is CASSYSGRSNEKLFF.

The chain uses TRBV7-8 and TRBJ2-5, with 12 bases that match TRBD2. The length of the CDR3 is 15 residues. Per germline, CDR1 SGHVS and CDR2 FQNEAQ. V shed 5 bases and J 5 bases; nucleotides not matched to a gene: 6. CDR3 in amino acids: CASSAGLAGRETQYF. The CDR3 DNA reads as TGTGCCAGCAGCGCCGGACTAGCGGGAAGGGAGACCCAGTACTTC.

This clone was seen a single time. The CDR3 region is CASSFGRVNTDTQYF. The CDR3 DNA follows: TGTGCCAGCAGCTTCGGGCGGGTGAACACAGATACGCAGTATTTT. The chain links TRBV11-2 to TRBJ2-3; a weak D match, TRBD2 (5 bases). Germline values: CDR1 SGHAT, CDR2 FQNNGV. V dropped 3 bases and J dropped 2 bases, with 12 bases sitting between them. This CDR3 has 15 residues.

The rearrangement joins TRBV5-1 to TRBJ2-3; 8 nucleotides agree with TRBD1. J was trimmed by 4 bases and V by 7 bases; bases with no gene match: 5. The CDR3 length is 13 residues. CDR1 is SGHRS, CDR2 YFSETQ, per germline. CDR3 region: CASARGQSDTQYF. In nucleotides, the CDR3 is TGCGCCAGCGCCAGGGGGCAGTCAGATACGCAGTATTTT.

The chain is built from TRBV11-3 and TRBJ1-1; D remains ambiguous. This CDR3 contains 13 residues. Trimming took 5 bases from V and 1 from J, leaving 8 bases between them. Germline loops: CDR1 SGHNT, CDR2 YENEEA. The CDR3 DNA sequence: TGTGCCAGCAGCGTCGGGCCGAACACTGAAGCTTTCTTT. Its protein is CASSVGPNTEAFF.

The gene calls are TRBV30 and TRBJ2-1, with 10 bases identical to TRBD2. Germline V lookup: CDR1 GTSNPN, CDR2 SVGIG (reference sequence). This CDR3 is built from 13 residues. The V and J ends lost 6 bases and 12 bases, in that order; junction bases with no gene match: 11. The CDR3 region is CACSSGSSGWQFF. The CDR3 DNA is TGTGCCTGTTCTAGCGGGAGTAGTGGGTGGCAGTTCTTC.

DNA for the CDR3: TGTGCCAGCAGACCAGCGGGAGGGCCACACAATGAGCAGTTCTTC. It is translated as CASRPAGGPHNEQFF. The chain employs TRBV2 and TRBJ2-1; TRBD2 matches 10 bases. This CDR3 comprises 15 residues. The germline CDR1 and CDR2 sequences are SNHLY and FYNNEI. V lost 6 bases to trimming and J lost 5 bases; unmatched junction nucleotides: 7.

The V and J genes are TRBV4-2 and TRBJ2-5; no definite D call. CDR3 size: 14 residues. Per the germline V gene, CDR1 is LGHNA and CDR2 is YNFKEQ. With 0 bases removed from V and 1 base from J, the gap between germline ends came to 6 bases. The CDR3 region is CASSQDSVQETQYF. The CDR3 nucleotides are TGTGCCAGCAGCCAAGACTCCGTCCAAGAGACCCAGTACTTC.

V gene TRBV10-2 combines with J gene TRBJ2-7; 7 nucleotides agree with TRBD2. Losses at the gene ends were 4 bases for V and 1 base for J; bases not matched to a gene: 4. This CDR3 is built from 14 residues. Germline loops: CDR1 WSHSY, CDR2 SAAADI. In DNA, the CDR3 is TGCGCCAGCAGTGGGGGACTATATTCCTACGAGCAGTACTTC. Its protein product is CASSGGLYSYEQYF.

V is TRBV5-6 and J is TRBJ1-5, with 7 bases matching TRBD1. The CDR3 runs to 14 residues. Germline values: CDR1 SGHDT, CDR2 YYEEEE. V trimming: 4 bases; J trimming: 5 bases; junction bases outside the gene matches: 6. CDR3 bases: TGTGCCAGCAGCCACCGGGACAGTGATCAGCCCCAGCATTTT. Protein: CASSHRDSDQPQHF.